One and the same sample provided the 32 T cell receptor beta chains below, sequenced in a study of CXCR3-negative and CXCR3-positive naive CD8 T cells. Study-wide results and limits: The TRB CDR3s that CXCR3-positive naive cells carried were more hydrophobic than those of CXCR3-negative naive cells.

Their recognized antigens are unknown. Libraries were UMI-labeled 5' RACE TRB cDNA. TCRdb derives one entry per CDR3 protein from the 5' RACE reads, leaving out DNA. This sample contains roughly 130,000 distinct CDR3 sequences. What was sequenced was naive CXCR3+ CD8+ T cells from blood. Subset reported: CD45RO-CCR7+CD27+CD95- naive CD8+ T cells expressing CXCR3 (TNR3+). These receptor sequences come from a human donor in good health. Some clones in this sample may be carry-over from other donors' samples.

V gene TRBV4-1 combines with J gene TRBJ2-1; lacking DNA, the TRBD2 call made by TCRdb goes unchecked. Germline V lookup: CDR1 MGHRA, CDR2 YSYEKL. This CDR3 is built from 16 residues. The CDR3 region is CASSQEAEYSYNEQFF.

This chain connects TRBV27 to TRBJ1-6; TCRdb calls TRBD1, which cannot be checked without DNA. The CDR3 has 17 residues. CDR1 and CDR2 (germline): MNHEY, SMNVEV (reference sequence). The CDR3 reads CASSPRTESSYNSPLHF.

This chain connects TRBV4-3 to TRBJ2-4; TCRdb returns TRBD1, unconfirmable since there is no DNA. The CDR3 runs to 14 residues. Germline V gene lookup returns CDR1 LGHNA and CDR2 YSLEER. This CDR3 reads CASSQDRGEGAEYF.

The chain combines TRBV29-1 with TRBJ1-2. This CDR3 is built from 13 residues. CDR1 SQVTM and CDR2 ANQGSEA come from the germline V gene. CDR3: CSHPPSQGGGYTF.

This chain joins TRBV7-9 and TRBJ1-1; the D call of TRBD1 rests on TCRdb alone, since no DNA is present to check it. From germline, CDR1 is SEHNR and CDR2 FQNEAQ (reference sequence). The CDR3 runs 16 residues. The CDR3 here is CASSFGQGESNTEAFF.

CDR3 sequence: CASRDPEVGFYNSPLHF. The chain employs TRBV5-1 and TRBJ1-6; TCRdb proposes TRBD1, but this gene call is untestable without DNA. Per germline, CDR1 SGHRS and CDR2 YFSETQ. The CDR3 loop spans 17 amino acids. Supplemented by reference TRBV5-1 and TRBJ1-6, the full variable domain reads KAGVTQTPRYLIKTRGQQVTLSCSPISGHRSVSWYQQTPGQGLQFLFEYFSETQRNKGNFPGRFSGRQFSNSRSEMNVSTLELGDSALYLCASRDPEVGFYNSPLHFGNGTRLTVT.

This rearrangement joins TRBV28 to TRBJ2-1; the TCRdb call, TRBD1, lacks DNA for checking. Germline V gene sequence: CDR1 MDHEN, CDR2 SYDVKM. The CDR3 runs to 14 residues. The CDR3 here is CAITISRDYNEQFF.

The rearrangement uses TRBV28 and TRBJ2-5; TCRdb picks TRBD2, but there is no DNA to check that call. This CDR3 spans 17 amino acids. Germline V lookup: CDR1 MDHEN, CDR2 SYDVKM. The CDR3 spells CASSLAIAGGLLETQYF.

V and J are TRBV6-2 or TRBV6-3 and TRBJ2-1. The CDR3 runs to 11 residues. Germline V gene sequence: CDR1 MNHEY, CDR2 SVGEGT. The CDR3 loop is CASSRVNEQFF.

V gene TRBV29-1 combines with J gene TRBJ1-1; TCRdb calls TRBD1, which cannot be checked without DNA. The CDR3 contains 13 residues. CDR1 and CDR2 (germline): SQVTM, ANQGSEA. The CDR3 sequence: CSVDGTQESEAFF.

The rearrangement uses TRBV7-9 and TRBJ2-1; checking the TCRdb D call of TRBD1 is not possible without DNA. CDR3 length equals 15 residues. The germline gives CDR1 SEHNR, CDR2 FQNEAQ (reference sequence). CDR3 residues: CASSLGDRGLYEQFF.

The chain is built from TRBV7-2 and TRBJ1-6. Germline CDR1 SGHTA, CDR2 FQGNSA. The CDR3 spans 16 residues. This CDR3 is CASSPHTSSYNSPLHF.

The chain is built from TRBV7-6 and TRBJ1-1; there is no DNA to check the TCRdb D call of TRBD1. The CDR3 has 16 residues. Germline values: CDR1 SGHVS, CDR2 FNYEAQ. The CDR3: CASSLTGLGLNTEAFF.

CDR3 sequence reads: CASSLTMGQGTTQYF. J is TRBJ2-5 and V is TRBV7-3; the TCRdb D gene call, TRBD1, has no DNA to confirm it. CDR1 and CDR2 (germline): SGHTA, FQGTGA. The CDR3 totals 15 residues.

The chain joins TRBV19 to TRBJ2-1. In germline, CDR1 is LNHDA, CDR2 SQIVND (reference sequence). CDR3 length equals 15 residues. CDR3: CASSLNPQNYNEQFF.

The chain recombines TRBV2 with TRBJ2-1; the D gene TCRdb calls, TRBD2, cannot be checked with no DNA. The CDR3 extends over 14 amino acids. Germline CDR1 reads SNHLY; CDR2 reads FYNNEI. The CDR3: CASISGVAGSEQFF.

The V and J genes are TRBV28 and TRBJ1-1; the D call of TRBD1 rests on TCRdb alone, since no DNA is present to check it. Looked up from germline, CDR1 is MDHEN and CDR2 is SYDVKM. This CDR3 has 19 residues. CDR3 sequence reads: CASSLSQLQGEWMNTEAFF.

The rearrangement uses TRBV18 and TRBJ2-5. The germline gives CDR1 KGHSH, CDR2 LQKENI. This CDR3 is 14 amino acids long. The CDR3: CASSPPGGTETQYF.

This chain joins TRBV28 and TRBJ2-1. The CDR3 extends over 14 amino acids. CDR1 MDHEN and CDR2 SYDVKM come from the germline V gene. This CDR3 reads CASSFAVAPHEQFF.

CDR3 in amino acids: CASSQEVRTMNTGELFF. V usage is TRBV4-2 and J usage is TRBJ2-2; the TCRdb call, TRBD2, lacks DNA for checking. Germline values: CDR1 LGHNA, CDR2 YNFKEQ. The CDR3 runs to 17 residues.

V and J are TRBV19 and TRBJ2-6. The CDR3 runs 14 residues. Germline CDR1 LNHDA, CDR2 SQIVND (reference sequence). The chain's CDR3 is CASRHRSGANVLTF. Full variable domain (outside the CDR3, taken from reference TRBV19 and TRBJ2-6): DGGITQSPKYLFRKEGQNVTLSCEQNLNHDAMYWYRQDPGQGLRLIYYSQIVNDFQKGDIAEGYSVSREKKESFPLTVTSAQKNPTAFYLCASRHRSGANVLTFGAGSRLTVL.

The rearrangement uses TRBV4-1 and TRBJ1-1; TCRdb gives TRBD1 as the D gene, but with no DNA this cannot be confirmed. CDR1 and CDR2 from the germline V gene are MGHRA and YSYEKL. The CDR3 consists of 14 residues. CDR3 sequence reads: CASSQGDRATEAFF.

This sequence joins TRBV10-3 and TRBJ2-1; TCRdb outputs TRBD1, but without DNA this stays unchecked. This CDR3 is built from 15 residues. Germline lookup yields CDR1 ENHRY and CDR2 SYGVKD. The CDR3: CAIWRDRGRLSEQFF.

This chain connects TRBV11-2 to TRBJ2-5; TCRdb names TRBD2, which stays unverified in the absence of DNA. The CDR3 has 15 residues. Germline V gene sequence: CDR1 SGHAT, CDR2 FQNNGV. CDR3 sequence reads: CASSFLGGPAETQYF.

The V call is TRBV7-9, the J call TRBJ2-7; TCRdb picks TRBD1, but there is no DNA to check that call. CDR1 is SEHNR, CDR2 FQNEAQ, per germline (reference sequence). The CDR3 spans 15 residues. CDR3 sequence reads: CASSSAGTGIDEQYF.

The chain carries TRBV20-1 and TRBJ1-2. Germline values: CDR1 DFQATT, CDR2 SNEGSKA (reference sequence). This CDR3 has 16 amino acids. The CDR3 region is CSAPPENDNANYGYTF.

V and J are TRBV10-3 and TRBJ2-2; TCRdb lists TRBD2, though no DNA is available to test this call. Germline V CDR1 and CDR2: ENHRY, SYGVKD. The CDR3 is 16 amino acids. The CDR3 reads CAISPSSASNTGELFF.

The J gene is TRBJ2-7, the V gene TRBV15; checking the TCRdb D call of TRBD1 is not possible without DNA. The CDR3 extends over 14 amino acids. Germline V CDR1 and CDR2: LNHNV, YYDKDF (reference sequence). CDR3 loop: CATSSLGGTYEQYF.

CDR3 sequence: CASSVGALYNEQFF. The rearrangement uses TRBV9 and TRBJ2-1. CDR1 is SGDLS and CDR2 is YYNGEE in the germline V gene. This CDR3 is 14 amino acids long. Supplemented by reference TRBV9 and TRBJ2-1, the full variable domain reads DSGVTQTPKHLITATGQRVTLRCSPRSGDLSVYWYQQSLDQGLQFLIQYYNGEERAKGNILERFSAQQFPDLHSELNLSSLELGDSALYFCASSVGALYNEQFFGPGTRLTVL.

V gene TRBV12-3 or TRBV12-4 combines with J gene TRBJ2-5; absent DNA, TCRdb's TRBD2 call cannot be checked. This CDR3 contains 15 residues. The CDR3 loop is CASSRGGAIGETQYF.

The chain joins TRBV25-1 to TRBJ2-4; TCRdb designates TRBD1, a call that cannot be tested without DNA. The germline V gene encodes CDR1 MGHDK and CDR2 SYGVNS. The CDR3 contains 16 residues. CDR3 sequence: CASSESAGGRKNIQYF.

V and J are TRBV4-2 and TRBJ2-7. Per germline, CDR1 LGHNA and CDR2 YNFKEQ. This CDR3 comprises 17 residues. The CDR3: CASSQDGTERSSYEQYF.